In its sample, the clone carrying this T cell receptor (beta chain) was seen a few times. Its antigen is still unknown. Prepared libraries of TCR beta cDNA carried unique molecular identifiers. TCRdb reprocessed the PCR reads with MiXCR, giving one entry per CDR3 protein. This table has more than 450,000 distinct CDR3 sequences, 44% appearing once. Germline trimming cut 8 bases from V and 2 bases from J; bases unmatched to any gene: 6. The CDR3 spans 13 residues. The data derive from a study of post-analysis software for immune sequencing data. As for the study in general: The patients showed relapsing-remitting, secondary progressive and progressive-relapsing multiple sclerosis courses.

Study conclusions and caveats: The five TRBV segments detected at higher frequency in patients than in controls included TRBV5-6, TRBV5-1 and TRBV20-1.

Material: blood. This sequence was found in a girl aged 10 to 17 with multiple sclerosis. The chain carries TRBV12-3 or TRBV12-4 and TRBJ2-7; 7 bases fit TRBD2. CDR3 bases: TGTGCCAGCTGTATGGGGGGGACCTACGAGCAGTACTTC. As protein: CASCMGGTYEQYF.